This T cell receptor beta chain emerged from a study of blood T cell repertoires in COVID-19 (dated by TCRdb to about 2020). Concerning the study at large: The collaborator samples originated in the United States, Italy and Spain and spanned the acute and convalescent phases of COVID-19. The prospective study material was composed of cDNA or gDNA derived from T cells, B-cell-depleted T cells, or PBMCs. The dataset comprised deeply sampled blood TCRbeta repertoires from subjects exposed to, actively infected with, or recovered from COVID-19. The repertoires were made available in a free public database intended to serve as a resource for research on the immune response to SARS-CoV-2. The samples were drawn from two sources: the first 160 participants of the ongoing ImmuneRACE study, and 1,254 subjects contributed by 6 global collaborators. The sample metadata nearly always contained a de-identified subject ID, COVID-19 status, age in years and sex. Where available, HLA class I and class II types were taken from metadata supplied by the sample provider and were not determined by assay-based typing.

Broad study findings and their caveats: The amount of clinical and demographic metadata varied by source and participant and was provided uncurated.

TCRbeta CDR3 regions were amplified from genomic DNA by means of the immunoSEQ Assay, a bias-controlled multiplex PCR. Turning to the authors' computational methods: The number of nucleated cells in each sample was estimated by amplification of reference gene primers within the assay. To quantify the absolute abundance of each unique TCRbeta CDR3 rearrangement, sequence reads were collapsed and filtered. For each sample, productive Simpson clonality was calculated as the square root of Simpson's diversity index over productive rearrangements. The table comes from immuneACCESS by way of TCRdb, which keeps in-frame sequences with V and J called. Part of the clones is missing from these tables; in studies checked, under half for an unresolved V gene and the rest for unknown reasons. Clone size and V and J calls were adopted from that table, with D and trimming inferred from the DNA. The sample contains hundreds of thousands of clones, under 95% of them found a single time. Roughly 3% of the sample lies in the top ten.

Trimming accounts for 0 bases at V and 4 bases at J, while the number of junction bases matched to no gene is 4. The germline V gene gives CDR1 as SGHTA and CDR2 as FQGNSA. The CDR3 covers 17 residues, taking in both the cysteine and the phenylalanine. Of all the DNA, just the CDR3 is kept, 51 bases in frame from base 1. Another Seattle source contributed samples from volunteer blood donors who had recovered from COVID-19. The collaborating institutions used their own protocols to collect whole blood in K2EDTA tubes. For TCRbeta analysis, collaborators shipped samples as frozen whole blood, isolated PBMCs, or DNA extracted from either of those sample types. In this sample, this clone turned up once. Its specific antigen is unknown. Nothing much larger sits one base from this clone, and base qualities are not available.

This chain is built from TRBV7-2 and TRBJ2-1, and 12 junction bases match TRBD2. Input material: peripheral blood. The receptor's source is a woman between 18 and 30 years old who had recovered from COVID-19. The DNA is TGTGCCAGCAGCTTAGCGCTGCTAGCGGGAGGGTACAATGAGCAGTTCTTC. This sequence encodes CASSLALLAGGYNEQFF.